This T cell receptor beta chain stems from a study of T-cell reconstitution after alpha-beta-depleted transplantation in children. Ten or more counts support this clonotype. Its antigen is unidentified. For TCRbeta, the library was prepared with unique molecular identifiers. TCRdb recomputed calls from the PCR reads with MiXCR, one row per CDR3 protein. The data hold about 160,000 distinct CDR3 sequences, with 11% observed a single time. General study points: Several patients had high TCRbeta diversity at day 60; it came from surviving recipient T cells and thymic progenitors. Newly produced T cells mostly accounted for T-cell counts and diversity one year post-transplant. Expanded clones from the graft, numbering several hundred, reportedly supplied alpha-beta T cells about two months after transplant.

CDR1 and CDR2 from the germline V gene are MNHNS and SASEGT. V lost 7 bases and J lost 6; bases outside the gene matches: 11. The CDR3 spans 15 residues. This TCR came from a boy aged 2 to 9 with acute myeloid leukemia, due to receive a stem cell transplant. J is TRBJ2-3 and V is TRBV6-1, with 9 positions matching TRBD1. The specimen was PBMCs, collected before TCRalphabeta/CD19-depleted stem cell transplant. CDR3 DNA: TGTGCCAGCACCGAAGGAACAGGGGGCTCGGATACGCAGTATTTT. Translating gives CASTEGTGGSDTQYF.